The 15 T cell receptor beta chains listed next were all sequenced from one sample in a study of OX40 agonist ivuxolimab in advanced cancers. Assay used: immunoSEQ multiplex PCR; TCRdb lists only in-frame clones, some missing. This table has about 83,000 clones, around four fifths appearing once. The source was CD4+ or CD8+ T cells sorted from blood, collected in a trial of the OX40 agonist ivuxolimab. These receptor sequences come from an adult with an advanced solid tumor such as melanoma, head and neck, liver or kidney cancer.

The CDR3 spells CASSRAGNTEAFF. The CDR3 DNA reads as TGTGCCAGCAGCCGCGCGGGGAACACTGAAGCTTTCTTT. The V call is TRBV6-5, the J call TRBJ1-1, with unresolved D. The CDR3 runs to 13 residues. Germline values: CDR1 MNHEY, CDR2 SVGAGI. Between the trimmed V and J ends, which lost 6 bases and 1 base, there was a span of 9 bases.

The rearrangement uses TRBV7-2 and TRBJ2-7; D gene unclear. CDR3 length: 15 amino acids. Germline loops: CDR1 SGHTA, CDR2 FQGNSA. The germline V and J ends were trimmed by 5 bases and 0 bases, with 14 bases remaining between them. The CDR3 spells CASSRSFLPSYEQYF. The CDR3 region has the DNA TGTGCCAGCAGCCGATCGTTCCTACCCTCCTACGAGCAGTACTTC.

The genes are TRBV19 and TRBJ1-2; the match to TRBD1 covers 7 bases. V shed 3 bases, J shed 4 bases, and the junction held 8 bases outside the gene matches. The CDR3 covers 15 residues. Germline assignment: CDR1 LNHDA and CDR2 SQIVND (reference sequence). CDR3 protein: CASSIYNGDSYGYTF. CDR3 nucleotide sequence: TGTGCCAGTAGTATTTACAACGGGGACAGCTATGGCTACACCTTC. The full variable domain, in which reference TRBV19 and TRBJ1-2 provide the parts outside the CDR3, is DGGITQSPKYLFRKEGQNVTLSCEQNLNHDAMYWYRQDPGQGLRLIYYSQIVNDFQKGDIAEGYSVSREKKESFPLTVTSAQKNPTAFYLCASSIYNGDSYGYTFGSGTRLTVV.

The rearrangement uses TRBV30 and TRBJ1-1, with D perhaps TRBD1 (5 bases). Between the trimmed V and J ends, which lost 4 bases and 1 base, there was a span of 7 bases. This CDR3 is built from 12 residues. Germline V gives CDR1 GTSNPN, CDR2 SVGIG (reference sequence). Written as DNA, the CDR3 is TGTGCCTGGAAAGGGGAGAACACTGAAGCTTTCTTT. Translation gives CAWKGENTEAFF.

The V and J genes are TRBV5-1 and TRBJ2-6; D perhaps matches TRBD2 (5 bases). The V end was cut by 0 bases, the J end by 4 bases, with 8 bases between. CDR1 and CDR2 (germline): SGHRS, YFSETQ. The CDR3 is made up of 15 amino acids. CDR3 in amino acids: CASSLAGGGANVLTF. For the CDR3, the DNA is TGCGCCAGCAGCTTGGCCGGCGGGGGGGCCAACGTCCTGACTTTC.

V gene TRBV6-1 combines with J gene TRBJ2-5, with 7 bases identical to TRBD2. The CDR3 sequence is 14 residues long. Germline CDR1 reads MNHNS; CDR2 reads SASEGT. The V and J ends lost 5 bases and 4 bases, in that order; junction bases with no gene match: 7. In DNA form, the CDR3 reads TGTGCCAGCAGTAGCGGTTGGGGGGGAGAGACCCAGTACTTC. It codes for CASSSGWGGETQYF.

V gene TRBV4-2 combines with J gene TRBJ1-2; TRBD1 matches 8 bases. V trimming: 1 base; J trimming: 8 bases; junction bases outside the gene matches: 0. CDR3 length: 12 residues. Per germline, CDR1 LGHNA and CDR2 YNFKEQ. The CDR3 here is CASSQAGGGYTF. CDR3 in DNA: TGTGCCAGCAGCCAAGCAGGGGGCGGCTACACCTTC.

This chain uses TRBV6-1 with TRBJ1-3; D is unresolved. This CDR3 has 15 amino acids. CDR1 and CDR2 (germline): MNHNS, SASEGT. Trimming took off 2 bases at V and 4 bases at J, with 12 bases between the two ends. The CDR3 DNA follows: TGTGCCAGCAGTGAACTTACTGAACTAGGAAACACCATATATTTT. Protein: CASSELTELGNTIYF.

This clone occurred once. In DNA form, the CDR3 reads TGTGCCTGGAGCGCCACTAGCGGGGGGGTCTACGAGCAGTACTTC. Its translation is CAWSATSGGVYEQYF. The genes are TRBV30 and TRBJ2-7, with 13 positions matching TRBD2. Germline V lookup: CDR1 GTSNPN, CDR2 SVGIG (reference sequence). Trimming cost V 3 bases and J 3 bases; bases outside gene matches: 5. The CDR3 spans 15 residues. The full variable domain, its missing parts supplied by reference TRBV30 and TRBJ2-7, is SQTIHQWPATLVQPVGSPLSLECTVEGTSNPNLYWYRQAAGRGLQLLFYSVGIGQISSEVPQNLSASRPQDRQFILSSKKLLLSDSGFYLCAWSATSGGVYEQYFGPGTRLTVT.

This chain uses TRBV7-8 with TRBJ1-6; TRBD1 is a possible D gene (5 bases). Germline CDR1 is SGHVS and CDR2 is FQNEAQ. This CDR3 spans 15 amino acids. The V and J ends lost 8 bases and 9 bases respectively, with 20 bases between them. The CDR3 spells CASLPRGVSPSPLHF. The CDR3 DNA sequence: TGTGCCAGCCTGCCCCGGGGGGTCTCCCCTTCACCCCTCCACTTT.

CDR3 loop: CASTPPEGGNEKLFF. As DNA, the CDR3 is TGTGCCAGTACCCCCCCCGAAGGAGGGAATGAAAAACTGTTTTTT. The rearrangement uses TRBV19 and TRBJ1-4; no definite D call. Germline V gene lookup returns CDR1 LNHDA and CDR2 SQIVND (reference sequence). V gave up 7 bases and J gave up 5 bases, with 17 bases separating them. This CDR3 is built from 15 residues.

The CDR3 spells CATSRVREPANYGYTF. The CDR3 bases are TGTGCCACCAGCAGAGTCAGAGAACCGGCTAACTATGGCTACACCTTC. The chain recombines TRBV15 with TRBJ1-2; D gene uncertain. CDR3 length: 16 amino acids. Per the germline V gene, CDR1 is LNHNV and CDR2 is YYDKDF (reference sequence). V was trimmed by 1 base and J by 0 bases, leaving 12 bases between them. The variable domain in full, with the rest retrieved from reference TRBV15 and TRBJ1-2, is DAMVIQNPRYQVTQFGKPVTLSCSQTLNHNVMYWYQQKSSQAPKLLFHYYDKDFNNEADTPDNFQSRRPNTSFCFLDIRSPGLGDTAMYLCATSRVREPANYGYTFGSGTRLTVV.

This clone was detected a few times. The rearrangement links TRBV5-1 to TRBJ2-3, with TRBD2 identical over 10 bases. CDR3 length equals 18 residues. After removal of 0 bases from V and 0 bases from J, the junction contained 7 bases not matched to a gene. Germline-derived CDR1 and CDR2 are SGHRS and YFSETQ. The CDR3 DNA reads TGCGCCAGCAGCTTGGAGGGGAGTAGCGGGGGGAGCACAGATACGCAGTATTTT. It is translated as CASSLEGSSGGSTDTQYF. Based on the CDR3 plus reference TRBV5-1 and TRBJ2-3, the full variable domain is KAGVTQTPRYLIKTRGQQVTLSCSPISGHRSVSWYQQTPGQGLQFLFEYFSETQRNKGNFPGRFSGRQFSNSRSEMNVSTLELGDSALYLCASSLEGSSGGSTDTQYFGPGTRLTVL.

This clone occurred once. This chain uses TRBV7-8 with TRBJ2-7; either TRBD1 or TRBD2 may fit D (5 bases each). V was trimmed by 3 bases and J by 0 bases, leaving 12 bases between them. The CDR3 is made up of 15 amino acids. The germline V gene encodes CDR1 SGHVS and CDR2 FQNEAQ. DNA for the CDR3: TGTGCCAGCAGCTTTATACCAGGGACCTCCTACGAGCAGTACTTC. Translation gives CASSFIPGTSYEQYF.

The chain recombines TRBV30 with TRBJ2-3; D is uncertain. The V and J ends lost 7 bases and 6 bases respectively, with 11 bases between them. Looked up from germline, CDR1 is GTSNPN and CDR2 is SVGIG (reference sequence). The CDR3 has 11 amino acids. The CDR3 nucleotides read TGTGCCTCCACCTTGGGGGATACGCAGTATTTT. This codes for CASTLGDTQYF.